These 30 T cell receptor beta chains came from one sample sequenced in a study of shared clonotypes between healthy human individuals. Libraries were prepared by immunoSEQ multiplex PCR; TCRdb keeps only in-frame clonotypes and omits some of them. Of 2.5 million or so clones in the sample, around nine tenths were seen once. The sample taken for sequencing was naive CD4+ T cells sorted from blood. Subset specified: CD45RA+ positively selected. These receptors all stem from a young man in good health.

The chain recombines TRBV7-8 with TRBJ2-3; 8 positions match TRBD2. The trim removed 0 bases at V and 3 bases at J, leaving 2 bases unmatched. This CDR3 is built from 15 residues. The germline gives CDR1 SGHVS, CDR2 FQNEAQ. The CDR3: CASSLAGLVTDTQYF. CDR3 DNA sequence: TGTGCCAGCAGCTTAGCGGGACTAGTTACAGATACGCAGTATTTT.

V is TRBV4-3 and J is TRBJ1-1, with D uncertain. Looked up from germline, CDR1 is LGHNA and CDR2 is YSLEER. The ends were cut back, 4 bases at V and 1 base at J, with 7 bases in the middle. This CDR3 region has 13 residues. As DNA, the CDR3 is TGCGCCAGCAGCCGGCTTGGGAACACTGAAGCTTTCTTT. Translated, it gives CASSRLGNTEAFF.

V is TRBV6-1 and J is TRBJ2-3; tentatively, D is TRBD1 or TRBD2 (5 bases each). In germline, CDR1 is MNHNS, CDR2 SASEGT. There are 15 residues in the CDR3. V gave up 7 bases and J gave up 0 bases, with 14 bases separating them. The CDR3 protein is CASNRDPTSTDTQYF. The CDR3 DNA reads as TGTGCCAGCAACCGGGACCCAACTAGCACAGATACGCAGTATTTT.

The chain employs TRBV5-6 and TRBJ2-1; TRBD2 matches 9 bases. The germline V gene has CDR1 SGHDT and CDR2 YYEEEE. The V gene end was trimmed by 1 base and the J gene end by 7 bases; junction bases not matched to a gene: 6. The CDR3 has 15 amino acids. The CDR3 region has the DNA TGTGCCAGCAGCTTGATAGCGGGAGCACGGAATGAGCAGTTCTTC. Translating gives CASSLIAGARNEQFF.

CDR3 DNA sequence: TGTGCCAGCTCTCGGGGACAGGGATACCACGAGCAGTACTTC. Its translation is CASSRGQGYHEQYF. The chain uses TRBV2 and TRBJ2-7, with 9 bases lining up with TRBD1. The CDR3 runs to 14 residues. Germline V gene lookup returns CDR1 SNHLY and CDR2 FYNNEI. V dropped 8 bases and J dropped 5; count of bases not matched to a gene: 10. Together with reference TRBV2 and TRBJ2-7, the CDR3 gives the full variable domain: EPEVTQTPSHQVTQMGQEVILRCVPISNHLYFYWYRQILGQKVEFLVSFYNNEISEKSEIFDDQFSVERPDGSNFTLKIRSTKLEDSAMYFCASSRGQGYHEQYFGPGTRLTVT.

This chain uses TRBV18 with TRBJ2-5, with D tentatively TRBD1 or TRBD2 (5 bases each). CDR1 and CDR2 (germline): KGHSH, LQKENI. The CDR3 is 14 residues long. Trimming pared 8 bases from V and 2 bases from J, leaving 15 bases between. The CDR3 protein is CASTPPGQQETQYF. The CDR3 DNA follows: TGTGCCAGCACCCCTCCGGGGCAGCAAGAGACCCAGTACTTC.

The sample holds one count of this clone. J is TRBJ2-3 and V is TRBV2, with a weak D call TRBD2 (5 bases). V was clipped by 7 bases and J by 6 bases, with 14 bases between them. Germline CDR1 SNHLY, CDR2 FYNNEI. The CDR3 runs to 13 residues. The CDR3 coding sequence is TGTGCCAGCAAGGTAATGGGAGCCGATACGCAGTATTTT. Its protein product is CASKVMGADTQYF.

This rearrangement joins TRBV6-1 to TRBJ2-1; TRBD1 might be the D (5 bases). Between the trimmed V and J ends, which lost 4 bases and 0 bases, there was a span of 10 bases. The germline CDR1 and CDR2 sequences are MNHNS and SASEGT. This CDR3 spans 15 amino acids. The CDR3 here is CASSGQSLSYNEQFF. CDR3 coding DNA: TGTGCCAGCAGTGGACAGAGTCTCTCCTACAATGAGCAGTTCTTC.

This rearrangement joins TRBV7-2 to TRBJ2-1; a possible D gene is TRBD2 (6 bases). This CDR3 contains 16 residues. The ends were cut back, 1 base at V and 5 bases at J, with 15 bases in the middle. Germline V gives CDR1 SGHTA, CDR2 FQGNSA. CDR3 DNA: TGTGCCAGCAGCTTAGGAGGTAGCGGAGTAAACAATGAGCAGTTCTTC. Its translation is CASSLGGSGVNNEQFF.

Regarding this clone: Other nucleotide sequences in the sample specify the same CDR3. The rearrangement links TRBV7-9 to TRBJ1-4; 10 bases are a match to TRBD1. The CDR3 spans 14 residues. The V and J ends lost 3 bases and 8 bases, in that order; junction bases with no gene match: 3. Germline assignment: CDR1 SEHNR and CDR2 FQNEAQ (reference sequence). Here the CDR3 DNA reads TGTGCCAGCAGCTTGGACAGGGGGAACGAAAAACTGTTTTTT. This codes for CASSLDRGNEKLFF.

This chain uses TRBV30 with TRBJ2-7; D is undetermined. The V end was cut by 2 bases, the J end by 2 bases, with 7 bases between. Germline V lookup: CDR1 GTSNPN, CDR2 SVGIG (reference sequence). The CDR3 is made up of 12 amino acids. This CDR3 is CAWSTQAYEQYF. The CDR3 DNA is TGTGCCTGGAGTACCCAGGCCTACGAGCAGTACTTC.

The chain uses TRBV6-1 and TRBJ1-5; D is ambiguous. This CDR3 is 13 amino acids long. From germline, CDR1 is MNHNS and CDR2 SASEGT. Trimming shortened V by 0 bases and J by 7 bases, and 7 bases separated the two germline ends. CDR3 sequence (DNA): TGTGCCAGCAGTGAAGCGCTGTGGCAGCCCCAGCATTTT. This sequence encodes CASSEALWQPQHF.

The CDR3 sequence is CASSQVWGMLAKNIQYF. The CDR3 bases are TGCGCCAGCAGCCAAGTTTGGGGCATGCTCGCCAAAAACATTCAGTACTTC. The chain joins TRBV4-1 to TRBJ2-4, with D tentatively TRBD1 (5 bases). CDR1 is MGHRA and CDR2 is YSYEKL in the germline V gene. V was shortened by 1 base and J by 1 base, with 14 bases between the two germline ends. There are 17 residues in the CDR3.

The J gene is TRBJ2-7, the V gene TRBV7-2; no clear D. This CDR3 has 16 amino acids. V was clipped by 0 bases and J by 3 bases, with 15 bases between them. The germline CDR1 and CDR2 sequences are SGHTA and FQGNSA. CDR3 region: CASSLAGLAVGYEQYF. Written as DNA, the CDR3 is TGTGCCAGCAGCTTAGCGGGTCTGGCGGTTGGCTACGAGCAGTACTTC.

Concerning this clone: Other DNA sequences in the same sample also yield this CDR3. This chain joins TRBV2 and TRBJ1-2; D gene ambiguous. The V gene's germline CDR1 is SNHLY and CDR2 FYNNEI. V shed 3 bases and J shed 2 bases, with 7 bases lying between them. CDR3 size: 13 residues. CDR3 nucleotide sequence: TGTGCCAGCAGTGACGGATTGAACTATGGCTACACCTTC. Translating it yields CASSDGLNYGYTF.

The chain links TRBV7-9 to TRBJ1-1, with D unclear. The CDR3 covers 14 residues. Trimming removed 5 bases from V and 0 bases from J, with 10 bases in between. Germline loops: CDR1 SEHNR, CDR2 FQNEAQ (reference sequence). This chain's CDR3 is CASSQTVLNTEAFF. The CDR3 DNA follows: TGTGCCAGCAGCCAGACGGTACTGAACACTGAAGCTTTCTTT.

V gene TRBV28 combines with J gene TRBJ2-1; D is ambiguous. Germline assignment: CDR1 MDHEN and CDR2 SYDVKM. V gave up 7 bases and J gave up 0 bases, with 13 bases separating them. The CDR3 totals 15 residues. The CDR3 is CASTTTGGSYNEQFF. The CDR3 DNA is TGTGCCAGCACCACTACTGGCGGCTCCTACAATGAGCAGTTCTTC.

V gene TRBV19 combines with J gene TRBJ2-7; tentatively, D is TRBD1 or TRBD2 (5 bases each). Germline CDR1 is LNHDA and CDR2 is SQIVND (reference sequence). The germline V and J ends were trimmed by 4 bases and 2 bases, with 15 bases remaining between them. The CDR3 runs to 15 residues. Here the CDR3 reads CASSKAGTGAYEQYF. In DNA, the CDR3 is TGTGCCAGTAGTAAAGCAGGGACGGGTGCCTACGAGCAGTACTTC.

The chain recombines TRBV7-9 with TRBJ1-6; perhaps TRBD1 as D (6 bases). CDR1 and CDR2 (germline): SEHNR, FQNEAQ (reference sequence). This CDR3 is built from 14 residues. Trimming took off 4 bases at V and 6 bases at J, with 10 bases between the two ends. The CDR3 reads CASSYDRTNSPLHF. The CDR3 coding sequence is TGTGCCAGCAGCTATGACAGGACTAATTCACCCCTCCACTTT.

The J gene is TRBJ1-2, the V gene TRBV7-2; tentatively, D is TRBD1 (6 bases). This CDR3 has 15 residues. Trimming shortened V by 5 bases and J by 4 bases, and 17 bases separated the two germline ends. Per the germline V gene, CDR1 is SGHTA and CDR2 is FQGNSA. In DNA form, the CDR3 reads TGTGCCAGCAGCCTCTGGGACACCTTCGGCTATGGCTACACCTTC. It codes for CASSLWDTFGYGYTF.

The chain couples TRBV7-2 to TRBJ2-3; D assignment may be TRBD1 or TRBD2 (6 bases each). The CDR3 has 16 residues. Trimming left V 3 bases short and J 8 bases short, with 21 bases between. The germline CDR1 and CDR2 sequences are SGHTA and FQGNSA. CDR3 nucleotides: TGTGCCAGCAGCTTGGGGACGGGGGCGCCTGTTGGTACGCAGTATTTT. It encodes CASSLGTGAPVGTQYF.

The chain employs TRBV7-8 and TRBJ1-1; D might be TRBD1 (5 bases). With 7 bases removed from V and 3 bases from J, the gap between germline ends came to 18 bases. CDR3 size: 15 residues. From germline, CDR1 is SGHVS and CDR2 FQNEAQ. CDR3 DNA sequence: TGTGCCAGCATCCTAATCGGGGGTAGGGACACTGAAGCTTTCTTT. Translation gives CASILIGGRDTEAFF. Using reference TRBV7-8 and TRBJ1-1 for the parts outside the CDR3, the full variable domain is GAGVSQSPRYKVAKRGQDVALRCDPISGHVSLFWYQQALGQGPEFLTYFQNEAQLDKSGLPSDRFFAERPEGSVSTLKIQRTQQEDSAVYLCASILIGGRDTEAFFGQGTRLTVV.

This chain uses TRBV6-5 with TRBJ2-3, with a tentative D call TRBD2 (6 bases). V shed 4 bases and J shed 3 bases, with 14 bases lying between them. From germline, CDR1 is MNHEY and CDR2 SVGAGI. There are 15 residues in the CDR3. The CDR3 loop is CASSLNYGGTDTQYF. In DNA, the CDR3 is TGTGCCAGCAGTTTGAACTACGGGGGAACAGATACGCAGTATTTT.

J is TRBJ1-5 and V is TRBV5-5; TRBD1 agrees at 7 bases. The CDR3 consists of 14 residues. The germline CDR1 and CDR2 sequences are SGHKS and YYEKEE (reference sequence). V was clipped by 0 bases and J by 4 bases; unmatched bases: 1. The CDR3 nucleotides read TGTGCCAGCAGCTTGGGCAGGGGGAATCAGCCCCAGCATTTT. Its translation is CASSLGRGNQPQHF.

This chain links TRBV27 with TRBJ1-1, with D perhaps TRBD1 (6 bases). The CDR3 covers 15 residues. Trimming removed 2 bases from V and 0 bases from J, with 10 bases in between. Germline V gives CDR1 MNHEY, CDR2 SMNVEV (reference sequence). CDR3 loop: CASSLGQTMNTEAFF. The DNA for the CDR3 is TGTGCCAGCAGTTTAGGACAGACCATGAACACTGAAGCTTTCTTT.

The chain employs TRBV6-6 and TRBJ2-7; weak D call: TRBD1 (6 bases). Per the germline V gene, CDR1 is MNHNY and CDR2 is SVGAGI (reference sequence). This CDR3 is built from 14 residues. V lost 8 bases to trimming and J lost 0 bases, with 14 bases between them. The CDR3 is CASGTGNPSYEQYF. In DNA form, the CDR3 reads TGTGCCAGCGGTACAGGGAATCCCTCCTACGAGCAGTACTTC.

The sample holds one count of this clone. The identical CDR3 is also encoded by other nucleotide sequences in the sample. V and J are TRBV30 and TRBJ2-2; the D gene is possibly TRBD2 (6 bases). This CDR3 contains 13 residues. Trimming removed 3 bases from V and 5 bases from J, with 10 bases in between. The V gene's germline CDR1 is GTSNPN and CDR2 SVGIG (reference sequence). The CDR3 reads CAWSRDSTGELFF. The DNA of the CDR3 is TGTGCCTGGAGCCGGGACTCGACCGGGGAGCTGTTTTTT.

The V gene is TRBV6-1, the J gene TRBJ2-5; D not resolved. CDR1 and CDR2 from the germline V gene are MNHNS and SASEGT. V was trimmed by 2 bases and J by 5 bases, leaving 15 bases between them. The CDR3 extends over 15 amino acids. CDR3 in DNA: TGTGCCAGCAGTGAAAGGATCCCCAAGGCGGAGACCCAGTACTTC. Translating gives CASSERIPKAETQYF.

The rearrangement uses TRBV6-6 and TRBJ2-1; D is uncertain. V was pared by 0 bases and J by 7 bases, with 7 bases between. Germline CDR1 reads MNHNY; CDR2 reads SVGAGI (reference sequence). The CDR3 has 13 residues. CDR3 protein: CASSYSSLNEQFF. The CDR3, as DNA: TGTGCCAGCAGTTACTCGAGCCTGAATGAGCAGTTCTTC.

The chain joins TRBV7-8 to TRBJ2-4; 10 bases match TRBD1. Germline loops: CDR1 SGHVS, CDR2 FQNEAQ. The CDR3 has 14 amino acids. J was trimmed by 7 bases and V by 4 bases; bases with no gene match: 4. This CDR3 is CASSSGQGVNIQYF. The CDR3 DNA reads TGTGCCAGCAGCTCAGGACAGGGGGTGAACATTCAGTACTTC.